This record covers a single T cell receptor beta chain. The data belong to a study of blood T cell repertoires in COVID-19. About the research overall: The United States, Italy and Spain provided the acute and convalescent COVID-19 samples. T cells, B-cell-depleted T cells, or PBMCs supplied cDNA or gDNA.

V lost 5 bases, J lost 4 bases, and 6 bases stayed unmatched. The germline V gene encodes CDR1 MDHEN and CDR2 SYDVKM. The CDR3 spans 15 residues. Study processing details: Nucleated cell counts were estimated from reference gene primer amplification. Using immunoSEQ multiplex PCR, the repertoire was profiled, and TCRdb retains in-frame clones only, with some absent. The DNA gave D and trimming, while V, J and clone size come from that table. The table records about 140,000 clones, roughly 80% of them present only once. The receptor comes from a woman older than 75 with acute or convalescent COVID-19. The specimen was peripheral blood. The chain couples TRBV28 to TRBJ2-1, with 9 bases identical to TRBD1. CDR3 nucleotides: TGTGCCAGCAGTATCCGGGACAGGGCGTACAATGAGCAGTTCTTC. Residues: CASSIRDRAYNEQFF.